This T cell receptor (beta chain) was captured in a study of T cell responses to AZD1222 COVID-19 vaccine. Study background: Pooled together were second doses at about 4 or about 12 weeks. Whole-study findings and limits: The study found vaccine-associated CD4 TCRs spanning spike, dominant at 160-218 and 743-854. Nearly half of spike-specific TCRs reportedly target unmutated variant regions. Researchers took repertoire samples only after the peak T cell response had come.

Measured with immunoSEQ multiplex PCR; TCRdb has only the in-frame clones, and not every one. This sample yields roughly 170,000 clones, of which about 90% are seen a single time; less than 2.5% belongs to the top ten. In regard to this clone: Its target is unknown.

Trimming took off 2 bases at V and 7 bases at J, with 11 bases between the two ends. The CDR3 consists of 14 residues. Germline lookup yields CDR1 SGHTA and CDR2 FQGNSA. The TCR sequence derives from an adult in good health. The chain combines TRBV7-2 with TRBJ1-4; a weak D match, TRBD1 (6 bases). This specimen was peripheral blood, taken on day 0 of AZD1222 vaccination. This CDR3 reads CASSLSGGGEKLFF. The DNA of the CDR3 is TGTGCCAGCAGCTTATCGGGGGGCGGTGAAAAACTGTTTTTT.